The clone carrying this T cell receptor beta chain has ten or more counts. No antigen is known for it. The data belong to a study of identical twins. CDR1 is LGHDT and CDR2 is YNNKEL in the germline V gene (reference sequence). CDR3 size: 11 residues. V was shortened by 5 bases and J by 8 bases, with 8 bases between the two germline ends. General observations from the study: Part of the zero-insertion signal could reflect confounding by invariant MAIT and iNKT cells.

MiXCR was run by TCRdb on the 5' RACE reads, yielding one entry per CDR3 protein. This sample has nearly 900,000 distinct CDR3 sequences, with around an eighth found just once. These data were also filed under a second study, of yellow fever vaccine responses in identical twins. That study reports: Vaccine-induced T cell responses in twins were reportedly observed to appear partly convergent, partly personalized.

This chain uses TRBV3-1 with TRBJ2-3; D uncertain. The receptor comes from a young woman in good health. Sequencing input: PBMCs. The CDR3 nucleotides are TGTGCCAGCAGCGTACAATCTACGCAGTATTTT. It encodes CASSVQSTQYF.